This T cell receptor beta chain stems from a study of beta chain features in type 1 diabetes. This CDR3 is 16 amino acids long. V was clipped by 2 bases and J by 4 bases, with 18 bases between them. Germline CDR1 reads SGHRS; CDR2 reads YFSETQ. Every bit of the isolated RNA underwent reverse transcription, so sequencing read expressed TCRB transcripts. Profiling relied on immunoSEQ multiplex PCR, and the TCRdb table lists in-frame clones only, not all of them. The sample contains 25,000 to 30,000 clones, 49% of which appear only once. Worth noting for this clone: Its cognate antigen is unknown.

Study outcomes and limitations: When Type 1 diabetes patients were examined, their TCRB CDR3s proved moderately but significantly shorter in all four CD4+ subsets.

This rearrangement joins TRBV5-1 to TRBJ1-1, with D uncertain. The receptor was isolated from a man aged 25-40 years with type 1 diabetes. Material: stem cell memory CD4+ T cells from blood. The CDR3 protein is CASSFQVTEGGTEAFF. The DNA for the CDR3 is TGCGCCAGCAGCTTCCAGGTTACAGAGGGCGGCACTGAAGCTTTCTTT. The full variable domain, completed using reference TRBV5-1 and TRBJ1-1, is KAGVTQTPRYLIKTRGQQVTLSCSPISGHRSVSWYQQTPGQGLQFLFEYFSETQRNKGNFPGRFSGRQFSNSRSEMNVSTLELGDSALYLCASSFQVTEGGTEAFFGQGTRLTVV.